The clone carrying this T cell receptor beta chain was seen more than once but under ten times. Antigen specificity is unknown. Germline V CDR1 and CDR2: LNHDA, SQIVND (reference sequence). The CDR3 is 16 amino acids. V was trimmed by 5 bases and J by 6 bases, leaving 20 bases between them. TCRdb analysed the reads with MiXCR anew, one entry per CDR3 protein. Of 250,000 to 300,000 distinct CDR3 sequences in the sample, under 30% were seen once. The data originate from a study of T cell repertoires in cytomegalovirus infection. Study-level points and caveats: There were HLA-C-restricted CMV-specific TCR beta clonotypes dominating the ex vivo response.

This TCR was sampled from a human donor in good health (CMV status not recorded). Some clones in this sample may be carry-over from other donors' samples. Sequencing was carried out using PBMCs. This rearrangement joins TRBV19 to TRBJ2-1; D is perhaps TRBD1 or TRBD2 (5 bases each). The CDR3 region has the DNA TGTGCCAGTAGTGTTACCGGGACCCCTCCAGGCAATGAGCAGTTCTTC. This gives the protein CASSVTGTPPGNEQFF.